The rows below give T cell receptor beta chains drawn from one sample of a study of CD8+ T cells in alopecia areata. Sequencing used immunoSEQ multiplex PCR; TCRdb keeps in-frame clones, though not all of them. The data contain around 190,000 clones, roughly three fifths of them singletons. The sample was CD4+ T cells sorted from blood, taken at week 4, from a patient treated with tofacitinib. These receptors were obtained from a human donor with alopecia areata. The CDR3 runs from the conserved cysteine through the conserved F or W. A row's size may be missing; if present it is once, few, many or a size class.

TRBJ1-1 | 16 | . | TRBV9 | CASSPSSKGADTEAFF
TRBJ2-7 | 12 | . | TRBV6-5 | CASQGLAYEQYF
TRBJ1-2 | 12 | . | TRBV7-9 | CASSDTNYGYTF
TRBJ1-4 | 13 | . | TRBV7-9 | CASSVGVYEKLFF
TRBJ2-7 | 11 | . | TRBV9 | CASSTGYEQYF
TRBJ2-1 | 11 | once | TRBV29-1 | CSSYERPTWFF
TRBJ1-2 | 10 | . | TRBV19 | CATGPGGYTF
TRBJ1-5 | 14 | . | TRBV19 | CASTLHYSNQPQHF
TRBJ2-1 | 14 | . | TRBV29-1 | CSVKTSGRINEQFF
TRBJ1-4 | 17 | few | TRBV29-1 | CSVEFPDTRDDNEKLFF
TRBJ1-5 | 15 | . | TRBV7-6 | CASSLAGAPNQPQHF
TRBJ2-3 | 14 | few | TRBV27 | CASNSQRVGDTQYF
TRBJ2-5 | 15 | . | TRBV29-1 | CSVRKRRDGGETQYF
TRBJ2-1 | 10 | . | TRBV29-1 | CSVGYNEQFF
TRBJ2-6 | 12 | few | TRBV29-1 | CSVSYGANVLTF